One and the same sample provided the 5 T cell receptor beta chains below, sequenced in a study of T cell repertoires and HLA-DP antigens. Method: immunoSEQ multiplex PCR; TCRdb's copy keeps in-frame clones and lacks some. Of over 100,000 clones listed, 85% to 95% are singletons. These receptors have no identified antigens. Sequences were obtained from CD4+ T cells from PBMCs. The receptors here all came from a woman aged 18-29 years in good health and CMV-seronegative.

The chain recombines TRBV28 with TRBJ1-2, with D possibly TRBD1 on 5 matching bases. V lost 3 bases and J 2 bases, leaving 7 bases between the germline ends. The CDR3 is 13 amino acids. The germline CDR1 and CDR2 sequences are MDHEN and SYDVKM. The CDR3: CASSLGPNYGYTF. In DNA form, the CDR3 reads TGTGCCAGCAGTTTGGGGCCCAACTATGGCTACACCTTC.

The chain is built from TRBV5-4 and TRBJ2-3, with 7 positions matching TRBD2. This CDR3 contains 15 residues. Trimming cost V 3 bases and J 2 bases; bases outside gene matches: 6. Germline assignment: CDR1 SGHNT and CDR2 YYREEE (reference sequence). CDR3 residues: CASSSGTNPTDTQYF. The CDR3 nucleotides read TGTGCCAGCAGCTCCGGGACTAACCCCACAGATACGCAGTATTTT.

This clone was observed once. The chain couples TRBV18 to TRBJ2-2, with D perhaps matching TRBD1 (6 bases). V was trimmed by 6 bases and J by 1 base, leaving 15 bases between them. The CDR3 extends over 16 amino acids. The germline gives CDR1 KGHSH, CDR2 LQKENI. The CDR3: CASSLGQSRNTGELFF. DNA of the CDR3: TGTGCCAGCTCTCTCGGACAGAGTCGGAACACCGGGGAGCTGTTTTTT.

The genes are TRBV19 and TRBJ1-5; D is perhaps TRBD1 (6 bases). V was shortened by 4 bases and J by 9 bases, with 16 bases between the two germline ends. The CDR3 is 14 amino acids. Germline values: CDR1 LNHDA, CDR2 SQIVND (reference sequence). CDR3 coding DNA: TGTGCCAGTAGTACAGGGGTGCCTCGGAGGCCCCAGCATTTT. As protein: CASSTGVPRRPQHF.

V usage is TRBV7-2 and J usage is TRBJ2-2; D is possibly TRBD2 (5 bases). V lost 3 bases and J 7 bases, leaving 12 bases between the germline ends. The CDR3 is 14 amino acids. Germline V gene data show CDR1 as SGHTA and CDR2 as FQGNSA. Here the CDR3 reads CASSFRRLGGELFF. The CDR3 DNA is TGTGCCAGCAGCTTCCGGAGGCTAGGCGGGGAGCTGTTTTTT.